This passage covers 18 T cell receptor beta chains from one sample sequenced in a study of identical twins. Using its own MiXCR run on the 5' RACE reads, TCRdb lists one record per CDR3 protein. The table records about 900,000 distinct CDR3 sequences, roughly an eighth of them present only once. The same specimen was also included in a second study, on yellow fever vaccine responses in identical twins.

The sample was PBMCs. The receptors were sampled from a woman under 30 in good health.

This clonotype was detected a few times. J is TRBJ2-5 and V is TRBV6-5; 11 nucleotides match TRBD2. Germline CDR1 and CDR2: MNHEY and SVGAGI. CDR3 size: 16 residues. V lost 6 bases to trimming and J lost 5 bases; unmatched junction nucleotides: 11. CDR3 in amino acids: CASSYTSGGLGETQYF. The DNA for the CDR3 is TGTGCCAGCAGCTATACTAGCGGGGGCCTAGGGGAGACCCAGTACTTC.

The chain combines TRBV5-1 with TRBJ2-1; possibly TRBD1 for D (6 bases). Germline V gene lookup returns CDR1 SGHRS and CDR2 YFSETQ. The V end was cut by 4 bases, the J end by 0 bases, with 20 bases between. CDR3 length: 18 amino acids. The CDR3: CASSLGTGTLSSYNEQFF. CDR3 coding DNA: TGCGCCAGCAGCCTCGGTACCGGGACACTTAGCTCCTACAATGAGCAGTTCTTC. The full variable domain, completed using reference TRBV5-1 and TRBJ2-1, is KAGVTQTPRYLIKTRGQQVTLSCSPISGHRSVSWYQQTPGQGLQFLFEYFSETQRNKGNFPGRFSGRQFSNSRSEMNVSTLELGDSALYLCASSLGTGTLSSYNEQFFGPGTRLTVL.

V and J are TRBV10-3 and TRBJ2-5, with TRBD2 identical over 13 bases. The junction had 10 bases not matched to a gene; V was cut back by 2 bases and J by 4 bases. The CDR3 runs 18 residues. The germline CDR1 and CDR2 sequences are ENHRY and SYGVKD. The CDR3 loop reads CAISEGTSGIGVGETQYF. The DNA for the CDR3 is TGTGCCATCAGTGAGGGGACTAGCGGGATAGGAGTTGGAGAGACCCAGTACTTC.

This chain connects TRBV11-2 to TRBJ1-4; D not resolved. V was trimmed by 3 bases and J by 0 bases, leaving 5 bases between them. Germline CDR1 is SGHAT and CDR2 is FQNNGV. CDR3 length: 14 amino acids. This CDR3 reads CASSFNPTNEKLFF. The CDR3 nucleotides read TGTGCCAGCAGCTTTAACCCAACTAATGAAAAACTGTTTTTT.

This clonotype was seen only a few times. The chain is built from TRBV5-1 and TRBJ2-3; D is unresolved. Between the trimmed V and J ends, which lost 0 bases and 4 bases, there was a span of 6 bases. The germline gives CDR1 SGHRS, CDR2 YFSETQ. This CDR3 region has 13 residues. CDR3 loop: CASSLEVADTQYF. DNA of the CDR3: TGCGCCAGCAGCTTGGAGGTGGCAGATACGCAGTATTTT.

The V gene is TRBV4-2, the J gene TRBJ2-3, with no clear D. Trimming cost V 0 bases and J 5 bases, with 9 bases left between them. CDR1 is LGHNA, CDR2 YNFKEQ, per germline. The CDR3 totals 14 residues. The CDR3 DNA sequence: TGTGCCAGCAGCCAAGAAGGTATGGGAGATACGCAGTATTTT. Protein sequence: CASSQEGMGDTQYF.

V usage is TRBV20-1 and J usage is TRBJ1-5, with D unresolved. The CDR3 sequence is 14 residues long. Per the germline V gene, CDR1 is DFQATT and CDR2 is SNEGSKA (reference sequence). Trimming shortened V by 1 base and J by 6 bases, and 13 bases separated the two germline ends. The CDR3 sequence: CSARAGIGGQPQHF. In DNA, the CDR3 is TGCAGTGCTAGAGCCGGTATTGGAGGTCAGCCCCAGCATTTT.

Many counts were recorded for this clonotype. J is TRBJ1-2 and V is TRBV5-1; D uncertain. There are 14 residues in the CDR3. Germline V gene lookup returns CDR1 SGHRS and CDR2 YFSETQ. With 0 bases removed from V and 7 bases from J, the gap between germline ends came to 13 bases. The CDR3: CASSLDRSLGGYTF. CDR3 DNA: TGCGCCAGCAGCTTGGACCGGTCCTTAGGTGGCTACACCTTC.

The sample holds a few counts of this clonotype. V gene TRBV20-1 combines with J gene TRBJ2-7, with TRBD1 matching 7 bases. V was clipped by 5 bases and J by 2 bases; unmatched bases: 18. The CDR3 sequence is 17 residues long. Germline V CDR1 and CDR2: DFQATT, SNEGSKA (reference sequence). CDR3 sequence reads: CSAGGRTGTNMTYEQYV. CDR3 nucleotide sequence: TGCAGTGCTGGAGGCAGGACAGGTACAAATATGACCTACGAGCAGTACGTC.

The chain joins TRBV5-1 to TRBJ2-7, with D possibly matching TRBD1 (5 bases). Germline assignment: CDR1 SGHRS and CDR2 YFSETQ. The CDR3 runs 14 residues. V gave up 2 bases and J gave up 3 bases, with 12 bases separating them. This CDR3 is CASSLRWGVYEQYF. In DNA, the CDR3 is TGCGCCAGCAGCTTACGGTGGGGCGTCTACGAGCAGTACTTC.

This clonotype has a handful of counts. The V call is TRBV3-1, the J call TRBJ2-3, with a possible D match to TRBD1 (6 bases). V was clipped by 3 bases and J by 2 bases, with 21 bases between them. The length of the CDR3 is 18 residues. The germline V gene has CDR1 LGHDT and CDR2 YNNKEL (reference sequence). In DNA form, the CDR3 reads TGTGCCAGCAGCCATGGCCGGATCCGGGACACCTTCACAGATACGCAGTATTTT. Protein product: CASSHGRIRDTFTDTQYF.

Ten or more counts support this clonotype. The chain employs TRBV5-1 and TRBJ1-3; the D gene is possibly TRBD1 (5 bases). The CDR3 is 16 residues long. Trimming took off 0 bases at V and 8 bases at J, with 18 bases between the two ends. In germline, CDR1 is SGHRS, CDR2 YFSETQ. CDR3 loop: CASSLVAGASGDTIYF. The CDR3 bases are TGCGCCAGCAGCTTGGTAGCTGGGGCTTCGGGAGACACCATATATTTT.

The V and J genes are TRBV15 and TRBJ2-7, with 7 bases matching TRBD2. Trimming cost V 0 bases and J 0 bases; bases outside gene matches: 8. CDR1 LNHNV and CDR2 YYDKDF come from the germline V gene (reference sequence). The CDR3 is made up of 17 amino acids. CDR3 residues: CATSRDLADHLSYEQYF. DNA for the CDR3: TGTGCCACCAGCAGAGACCTAGCGGATCATCTCTCCTACGAGCAGTACTTC.

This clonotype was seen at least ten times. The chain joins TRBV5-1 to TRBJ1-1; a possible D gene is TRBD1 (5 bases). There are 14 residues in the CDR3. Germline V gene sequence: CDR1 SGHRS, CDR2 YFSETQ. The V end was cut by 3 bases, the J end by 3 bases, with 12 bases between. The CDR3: CASSSGGDDTEAFF. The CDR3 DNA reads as TGCGCCAGCAGCTCCGGGGGAGACGACACTGAAGCTTTCTTT.

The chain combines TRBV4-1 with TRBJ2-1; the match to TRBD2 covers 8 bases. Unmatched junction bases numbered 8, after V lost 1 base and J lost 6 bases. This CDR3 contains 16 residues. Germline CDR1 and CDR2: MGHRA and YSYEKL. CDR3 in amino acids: CASSQGYGGAFNEQFF. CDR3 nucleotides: TGCGCCAGCAGCCAAGGATACGGGGGGGCCTTCAATGAGCAGTTCTTC.

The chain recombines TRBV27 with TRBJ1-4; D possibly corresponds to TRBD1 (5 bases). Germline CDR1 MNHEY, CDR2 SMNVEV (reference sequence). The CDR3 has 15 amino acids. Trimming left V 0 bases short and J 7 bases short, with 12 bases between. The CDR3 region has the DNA TGTGCCAGCAGTTTATCCGGGGCGGGGAGTGAAAAACTGTTTTTT. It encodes CASSLSGAGSEKLFF. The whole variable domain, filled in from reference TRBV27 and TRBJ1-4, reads EAQVTQNPRYLITVTGKKLTVTCSQNMNHEYMSWYRQDPGLGLRQIYYSMNVEVTDKGDVPEGYKVSRKEKRNFPLILESPSPNQTSLYFCASSLSGAGSEKLFFGSGTQLSVL.

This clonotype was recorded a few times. The CDR3 DNA reads as TGCGCCAGCAGGGGGGGGACAGACTCGAACACTGAAGCTTTCTTT. Protein sequence: CASRGGTDSNTEAFF. This sequence joins TRBV5-1 and TRBJ1-1; 7 bases agree with TRBD1. Losses at the gene ends were 5 bases for V and 1 base for J; bases not matched to a gene: 8. The CDR3 loop spans 15 amino acids. Germline CDR1 SGHRS, CDR2 YFSETQ.

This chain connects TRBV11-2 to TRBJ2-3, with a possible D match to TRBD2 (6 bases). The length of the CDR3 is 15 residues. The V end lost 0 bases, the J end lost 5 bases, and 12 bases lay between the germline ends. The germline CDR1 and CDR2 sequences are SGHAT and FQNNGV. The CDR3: CASSLDGGFLDTQYF. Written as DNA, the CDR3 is TGTGCCAGCAGCTTAGATGGGGGGTTTTTAGATACGCAGTATTTT.